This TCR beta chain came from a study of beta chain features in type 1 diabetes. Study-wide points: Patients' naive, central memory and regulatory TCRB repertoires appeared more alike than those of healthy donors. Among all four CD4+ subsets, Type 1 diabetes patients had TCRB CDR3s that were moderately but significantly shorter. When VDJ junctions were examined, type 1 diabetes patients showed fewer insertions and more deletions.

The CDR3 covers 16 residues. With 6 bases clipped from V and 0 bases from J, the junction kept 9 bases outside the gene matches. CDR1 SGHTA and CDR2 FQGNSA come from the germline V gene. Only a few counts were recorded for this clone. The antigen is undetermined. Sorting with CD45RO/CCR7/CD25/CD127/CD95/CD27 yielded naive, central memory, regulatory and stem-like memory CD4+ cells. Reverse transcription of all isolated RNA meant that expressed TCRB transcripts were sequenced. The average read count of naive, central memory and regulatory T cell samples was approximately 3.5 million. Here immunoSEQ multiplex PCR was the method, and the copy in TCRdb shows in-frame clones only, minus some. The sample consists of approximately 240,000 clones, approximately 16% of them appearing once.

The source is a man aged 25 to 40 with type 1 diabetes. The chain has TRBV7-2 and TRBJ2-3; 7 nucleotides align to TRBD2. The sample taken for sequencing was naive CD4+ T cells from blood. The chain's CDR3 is CASRGAGSASTDTQYF. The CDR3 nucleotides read TGTGCCAGCAGAGGAGCGGGATCTGCTAGCACAGATACGCAGTATTTT.